A single sample gave rise to the 9 T cell receptor beta chains below, sequenced in a study of T cell repertoires in cytomegalovirus infection. These receptors' antigens are unknown. TCRdb itself ran the reads through MiXCR, one entry per CDR3 protein. The sample holds 900,000 to 950,000 distinct CDR3 sequences; approximately 31% are singletons and the top ten take 10% to 15%. Here the sequenced sample was cultured CD8+ T cells from PBMCs, taken from culture after CMV antigen stimulation. Receptor source: a human donor in good health (CMV status not recorded). Some clones in this sample may be carry-over from other donors' samples.

A few counts support this clonotype. The chain is built from TRBV29-1 and TRBJ1-3; 7 bases line up with TRBD1. Germline assignment: CDR1 SQVTM and CDR2 ANQGSEA. The CDR3 extends over 16 amino acids. With V trimmed by 7 bases and J by 1 base, 13 bases remained unmatched. CDR3 in DNA: TGCAGCGCCCTAAAAGTAGGGACAGTTTCTGGAAACACCATATATTTT. Encoded protein: CSALKVGTVSGNTIYF. Full variable domain (outside the CDR3, taken from reference TRBV29-1 and TRBJ1-3): SAVISQKPSRDICQRGTSLTIQCQVDSQVTMMFWYRQQPGQSLTLIATANQGSEATYESGFVIDKFPISRPNLTFSTLTVSNMSPEDSSIYLCSALKVGTVSGNTIYFGEGSWLTVV.

The chain has TRBV10-3 and TRBJ2-5, with 7 nucleotides matching TRBD1. The CDR3 spans 16 residues. Germline CDR1 ENHRY, CDR2 SYGVKD. J gave up 13 bases and V 3 bases, and 20 bases lay outside the gene matches. CDR3 coding DNA: TGTGCCATCAGTGAAGCCGGGACAGCCCTGCAAGAGAGCCTGTACTTC. Amino acids: CAISEAGTALQESLYF.

This chain connects TRBV29-1 to TRBJ2-1, with TRBD2 matching 10 bases. Germline V gives CDR1 SQVTM, CDR2 ANQGSEA. Trimming at V came to 3 bases and at J to 5 bases, leaving 10 bases not matched to a gene. The CDR3 totals 16 residues. CDR3 bases: TGCAGCGTTGAGTCTCTACTAGCGGGGTATCACAATGAGCAGTTCTTC. Translated: CSVESLLAGYHNEQFF.

This clonotype was seen more than once but under ten times. The V gene is TRBV6-5, the J gene TRBJ2-3; D might be TRBD1 (6 bases). The germline V and J ends were trimmed by 0 bases and 1 base, with 11 bases remaining between them. The germline gives CDR1 MNHEY, CDR2 SVGAGI. This CDR3 contains 16 residues. CDR3 nucleotides: TGTGCCAGCAGTTACTCGTTTGAGGGGGGCACAGATACGCAGTATTTT. Translation gives CASSYSFEGGTDTQYF.

The V and J genes are TRBV12-3 or TRBV12-4 and TRBJ2-2, with TRBD2 identical over 13 bases. V was clipped by 6 bases and J by 4 bases; unmatched bases: 2. The CDR3 sequence is 15 residues long. The DNA for the CDR3 is TGTGCCAGCAGAACTAGCGGGGGGGCCACCGGGGAGCTGTTTTTT. Protein product: CASRTSGGATGELFF.

This clonotype occurred a few times. The rearrangement joins TRBV19 to TRBJ2-1, with a weak D call TRBD1 (5 bases). CDR1 LNHDA and CDR2 SQIVND come from the germline V gene (reference sequence). The CDR3 spans 14 residues. Deletions cut 3 bases from V and 6 bases from J, with 12 bases between. In nucleotides, the CDR3 is TGTGCCAGTAGTATTGGGCAGGGTGGCAATGAGCAGTTCTTC. Protein: CASSIGQGGNEQFF.

The chain links TRBV20-1 to TRBJ2-7; D is unclear. The CDR3 has 15 amino acids. Germline V lookup: CDR1 DFQATT, CDR2 SNEGSKA (reference sequence). V dropped 5 bases and J dropped 2 bases, with 19 bases sitting between them. The CDR3 is CSAEENDRVAYEQYF. CDR3 in DNA: TGCAGTGCTGAGGAGAACGACCGCGTCGCCTACGAGCAGTACTTC.

V gene TRBV28 combines with J gene TRBJ2-5; TRBD2 agrees at 8 bases. V shed 2 bases, J shed 5 bases, and the junction held 10 bases outside the gene matches. Germline CDR1 MDHEN, CDR2 SYDVKM. This CDR3 region has 16 residues. CDR3 nucleotides: TGTGCCAGCAGTTTAATAGAGACGGGGGGGCTTGAGACCCAGTACTTC. Protein sequence: CASSLIETGGLETQYF. The full variable domain, its missing parts supplied by reference TRBV28 and TRBJ2-5, is DVKVTQSSRYLVKRTGEKVFLECVQDMDHENMFWYRQDPGLGLRLIYFSYDVKMKEKGDIPEGYSVSREKKERFSLILESASTNQTSMYLCASSLIETGGLETQYFGPGTRLLVL.

This clonotype was seen many times. This chain uses TRBV28 with TRBJ1-3; unclear D gene. V gave up 6 bases and J gave up 0 bases, with 12 bases separating them. Germline V gene data show CDR1 as MDHEN and CDR2 as SYDVKM. There are 15 residues in the CDR3. CDR3 sequence reads: CASSITLSSGNTIYF. The CDR3, as DNA: TGTGCCAGCAGCATAACTCTTAGCTCTGGAAACACCATATATTTT.